The subject of this entry is one TCR beta chain. Repertoires were generated with immunoSEQ multiplex PCR, while TCRdb's copy carries only in-frame clones and drops some. This sample has approximately 260,000 clones, with 75% to 95% found just once. This CDR3 comprises 14 residues. V lost 4 bases, J lost 5 bases, and 16 bases lay in between. Germline lookup yields CDR1 SGDLS and CDR2 YYNGEE. The source of the sample is a study of blood T cell repertoires in COVID-19. Sequenced material: PBMCs or T cells enriched from blood (not recorded which). The J gene is TRBJ2-7, the V gene TRBV9, with D possibly matching TRBD1 (6 bases). The sequence derives from a woman aged 18-29 years who had recovered from COVID-19. Here the CDR3 reads CASSPRAGDDEQYF. Here the CDR3 DNA reads TGTGCCAGCAGCCCCCGGGCAGGGGACGACGAGCAGTACTTC.